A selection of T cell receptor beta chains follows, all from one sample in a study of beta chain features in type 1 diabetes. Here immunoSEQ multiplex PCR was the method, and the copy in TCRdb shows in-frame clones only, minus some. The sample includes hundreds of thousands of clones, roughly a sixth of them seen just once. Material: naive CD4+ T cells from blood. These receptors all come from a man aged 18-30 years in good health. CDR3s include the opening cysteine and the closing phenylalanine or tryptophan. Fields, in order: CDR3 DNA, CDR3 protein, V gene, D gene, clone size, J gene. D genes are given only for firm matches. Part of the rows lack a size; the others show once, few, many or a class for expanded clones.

CDR3 DNA: TGTGCCAGCAGCCCCCGGGCCCTAGGCTATAATTCACCCCTCCACTTT
CDR3 protein: CASSPRALGYNSPLHF
V gene: TRBV7-9
D gene: -
clone size: -
J gene: TRBJ1-6

CDR3 DNA: TGTGCCAGCAGCCAAAGGGGCACAGATACGCAGTATTTT
CDR3 protein: CASSQRGTDTQYF
V gene: TRBV14
D gene: -
clone size: -
J gene: TRBJ2-3

CDR3 DNA: TGTGCCAGCAGCCCCTTCCTCCGGCAGGGGCTAGCCAAAAACATTCAGTACTTC
CDR3 protein: CASSPFLRQGLAKNIQYF
V gene: TRBV7-6
D gene: -
clone size: -
J gene: TRBJ2-4

CDR3 DNA: TGTGCCAGCAGCTTGTACGAGGGTTTGGATGGCTACACCTTC
CDR3 protein: CASSLYEGLDGYTF
V gene: TRBV5-4
D gene: -
clone size: few
J gene: TRBJ1-2

CDR3 DNA: TGCGCCAGCAGTCACAGTACTTCCTACGAGCAGTACTTC
CDR3 protein: CASSHSTSYEQYF
V gene: TRBV5-1
D gene: -
clone size: few
J gene: TRBJ2-7

CDR3 DNA: TGTGCCAGCAGCTTCGGACAGCTATACAATGAGCAGTTCTTC
CDR3 protein: CASSFGQLYNEQFF
V gene: TRBV7-3
D gene: -
clone size: -
J gene: TRBJ2-1

CDR3 DNA: TGTGCCAGCAGCCCCAGGGACGGCCGTAGGGACATTCAGTACTTC
CDR3 protein: CASSPRDGRRDIQYF
V gene: TRBV5-4
D gene: -
clone size: -
J gene: TRBJ2-4

CDR3 DNA: TGTGCCAGCAGCCCCCCCGGAGGGCGCAATGAGCAGTTCTTC
CDR3 protein: CASSPPGGRNEQFF
V gene: TRBV7-2
D gene: -
clone size: -
J gene: TRBJ2-1

CDR3 DNA: TGTGCCACCAGCAGAGGGACAGGGCAGCCCCAGCATTTT
CDR3 protein: CATSRGTGQPQHF
V gene: TRBV15
D gene: TRBD1
clone size: once
J gene: TRBJ1-5

CDR3 DNA: TGTGCCAGCAGCGTAGAGGCTAGCGGGAGGCATACGCAGTATTTT
CDR3 protein: CASSVEASGRHTQYF
V gene: TRBV9
D gene: TRBD2
clone size: -
J gene: TRBJ2-3

CDR3 DNA: TGTGCCAGCAGTCGGGAGGGCCTCGTGGAGCAGTACTTC
CDR3 protein: CASSREGLVEQYF
V gene: TRBV6-5
D gene: TRBD2
clone size: -
J gene: TRBJ2-7

CDR3 DNA: TGTGCCAGCAGCCCCCTCGGACAGGGGAGATACGCAGATACGCAGTATTTT
CDR3 protein: CASSPLGQGRYADTQYF
V gene: TRBV7-2
D gene: TRBD1
clone size: -
J gene: TRBJ2-3

CDR3 DNA: TGCGCCAGCAGCCAGGCAAGGCGCCGGTACAATGAGCAGTTCTTC
CDR3 protein: CASSQARRRYNEQFF
V gene: TRBV4-3
D gene: -
clone size: few
J gene: TRBJ2-1

CDR3 DNA: TGTGCCAGCAGCTTCTCAATACAGAACTATGGCTACACCTTC
CDR3 protein: CASSFSIQNYGYTF
V gene: TRBV7-9
D gene: -
clone size: few
J gene: TRBJ1-2

CDR3 DNA: TGTGCCAGCAGCTTCAGCTACGAGCAGTACTTC
CDR3 protein: CASSFSYEQYF
V gene: TRBV7-2
D gene: -
clone size: -
J gene: TRBJ2-7

CDR3 DNA: TGCGCCAGCAGCCTAGACAGAAACACTGAAGCTTTCTTT
CDR3 protein: CASSLDRNTEAFF
V gene: TRBV4-3
D gene: -
clone size: few
J gene: TRBJ1-1

CDR3 DNA: TGTGCCAGCAGCTTAGGGACGGCCGGAGCTTTCTTT
CDR3 protein: CASSLGTAGAFF
V gene: TRBV11-3
D gene: -
clone size: -
J gene: TRBJ1-1

CDR3 DNA: TGTGCCAGTAGTCAACAAGGGCGGGAGACCCAGTACTTC
CDR3 protein: CASSQQGRETQYF
V gene: TRBV19
D gene: -
clone size: -
J gene: TRBJ2-5

CDR3 DNA: TGTGCCAGCAGCACTACGGACAGGGCGGGTGACATTCAGTACTTC
CDR3 protein: CASSTTDRAGDIQYF
V gene: TRBV9
D gene: TRBD1
clone size: few
J gene: TRBJ2-4

CDR3 DNA: TGTGCCAGCAGCGTAGATCCGTCGAGGAGTCGAAACACCATATATTTT
CDR3 protein: CASSVDPSRSRNTIYF
V gene: TRBV9
D gene: -
clone size: few
J gene: TRBJ1-3

CDR3 DNA: TGTGCCAGCAGTACCTGGATAGCTACTGGCTACACCTTC
CDR3 protein: CASSTWIATGYTF
V gene: TRBV6-5
D gene: -
clone size: few
J gene: TRBJ1-2

CDR3 DNA: TGCGCCAGCAGCTTACCGGGACTTAGCTCCTACGAGCAGTACTTC
CDR3 protein: CASSLPGLSSYEQYF
V gene: TRBV5-1
D gene: -
clone size: -
J gene: TRBJ2-7

CDR3 DNA: TGTGCCAGCAGCGTACAGGGACTAGCGGGAGGGAAGGGCTATAATGAGCAGTTCTTC
CDR3 protein: CASSVQGLAGGKGYNEQFF
V gene: TRBV7-9
D gene: TRBD2
clone size: -
J gene: TRBJ2-1

CDR3 DNA: TGTGCCAGCAGCCATGACAGGGTCTACGCAGATACGCAGTATTTT
CDR3 protein: CASSHDRVYADTQYF
V gene: TRBV7-8
D gene: TRBD1
clone size: -
J gene: TRBJ2-3

CDR3 DNA: TGCAGTGCCCCCTGGACCTCCGGCTACACCTTC
CDR3 protein: CSAPWTSGYTF
V gene: TRBV20-1
D gene: -
clone size: -
J gene: TRBJ1-2

CDR3 DNA: TGTGCCAGCAGTTTACTAAACGTCTACGAGCAGTACTTC
CDR3 protein: CASSLLNVYEQYF
V gene: TRBV28
D gene: -
clone size: -
J gene: TRBJ2-7

CDR3 DNA: TGTGCCAGCAGTGAATGGAGGGGAGGTCCAGATACGCAGTATTTT
CDR3 protein: CASSEWRGGPDTQYF
V gene: TRBV25-1
D gene: -
clone size: -
J gene: TRBJ2-3

CDR3 DNA: TGTGCCAGCAACCAGCCCCCCACAGGGGACTATGGCTACACCTTC
CDR3 protein: CASNQPPTGDYGYTF
V gene: TRBV4-2
D gene: TRBD1
clone size: -
J gene: TRBJ1-2

CDR3 DNA: TGTGCCAGCAAGACCCCCTTTCGGGAGCAGTATTTT
CDR3 protein: CASKTPFREQYF
V gene: TRBV27
D gene: -
clone size: few
J gene: TRBJ2-3

CDR3 DNA: TGTGCCAGCTCGCAGGGGCAGAGGAACACTGAAGCTTTCTTT
CDR3 protein: CASSQGQRNTEAFF
V gene: TRBV18
D gene: -
clone size: -
J gene: TRBJ1-1

CDR3 DNA: TGTGCCAGCAGTTCACGGACCTATGGCTACACCTTC
CDR3 protein: CASSSRTYGYTF
V gene: TRBV6-5
D gene: -
clone size: -
J gene: TRBJ1-2

CDR3 DNA: TGTGCCAGCAGCTCCTCAGGGACCTATGGCTACACCTTC
CDR3 protein: CASSSSGTYGYTF
V gene: TRBV5-6
D gene: -
clone size: few
J gene: TRBJ1-2

CDR3 DNA: TGTGCCTGCCGGGACAGGGGGGAGACCCAGTACTTC
CDR3 protein: CACRDRGETQYF
V gene: TRBV6-5
D gene: TRBD1
clone size: -
J gene: TRBJ2-5

CDR3 DNA: TGTGCCAGCAGTTTAAGGCGAATGACAGGAGGAGGGAACACTGAAGCTTTCTTT
CDR3 protein: CASSLRRMTGGGNTEAFF
V gene: TRBV27
D gene: -
clone size: -
J gene: TRBJ1-1

CDR3 DNA: TGTGCCAGCAGCTTTGGGTGGTCTGGGGCCAACGTCCTGACTTTC
CDR3 protein: CASSFGWSGANVLTF
V gene: TRBV7-2
D gene: -
clone size: -
J gene: TRBJ2-6

CDR3 DNA: TGTGCCTGGGATGTGGGGGTCGATCAGCCCCAGCATTTT
CDR3 protein: CAWDVGVDQPQHF
V gene: TRBV30
D gene: -
clone size: few
J gene: TRBJ1-5

CDR3 DNA: TGTGCCAGCACCCCCCCCGGCAGGCAGGACTACGAGCAGTACTTC
CDR3 protein: CASTPPGRQDYEQYF
V gene: TRBV6-5
D gene: -
clone size: few
J gene: TRBJ2-7

CDR3 DNA: TGTGCCAGCAGCGTAGTAGGGGGGGACAGATCCTACGAGCAGTACTTC
CDR3 protein: CASSVVGGDRSYEQYF
V gene: TRBV9
D gene: -
clone size: few
J gene: TRBJ2-7

CDR3 DNA: TGCAGTGCTAAAACAGATACGCAGTATTTT
CDR3 protein: CSAKTDTQYF
V gene: TRBV20-1
D gene: -
clone size: -
J gene: TRBJ2-3

CDR3 DNA: TGTGCCACCAAGGCTAGCGGGAGTCCGGACGCCGGGGAGCTGTTTTTT
CDR3 protein: CATKASGSPDAGELFF
V gene: TRBV15
D gene: TRBD2
clone size: -
J gene: TRBJ2-2

CDR3 DNA: TGTGCCAGCAGGAAGGTGGGGCTTGGTGAAAAACTGTTTTTT
CDR3 protein: CASRKVGLGEKLFF
V gene: TRBV11-2
D gene: -
clone size: few
J gene: TRBJ1-4

CDR3 DNA: TGTGCCAGCAGCTTAGACTTGGCGGGACACGGGAACTATGGCTACACCTTC
CDR3 protein: CASSLDLAGHGNYGYTF
V gene: TRBV7-9
D gene: -
clone size: -
J gene: TRBJ1-2

CDR3 DNA: TGTGCCAGCAGCTTCAGTGGGCTATCCACTGAAGCTTTCTTT
CDR3 protein: CASSFSGLSTEAFF
V gene: TRBV7-2
D gene: -
clone size: -
J gene: TRBJ1-1

CDR3 DNA: TGTGCAAGTCGCTTTAGGCAAGGCGAGCAGTACTTC
CDR3 protein: CASRFRQGEQYF
V gene: TRBV12-2
D gene: -
clone size: few
J gene: TRBJ2-7

CDR3 DNA: TGTGCCAGCAGCGTTTCGTGGGGCGGAGGAGGGCAGTACTTC
CDR3 protein: CASSVSWGGGGQYF
V gene: TRBV9
D gene: -
clone size: -
J gene: TRBJ2-7

CDR3 DNA: TGTGCCAGCTCCCCAACCCGGGAGGAGCAGTACTTC
CDR3 protein: CASSPTREEQYF
V gene: TRBV18
D gene: -
clone size: few
J gene: TRBJ2-7

CDR3 DNA: TGTGCCAGCAGTGTGAAGGGAGAAGCTAACTATGGCTACACCTTC
CDR3 protein: CASSVKGEANYGYTF
V gene: TRBV2
D gene: -
clone size: few
J gene: TRBJ1-2

CDR3 DNA: TGTGCCAGCTCACCTGAGGACAGGGTTGAAGCTTTCTTT
CDR3 protein: CASSPEDRVEAFF
V gene: TRBV18
D gene: TRBD1
clone size: -
J gene: TRBJ1-1

CDR3 DNA: TGTGCCTGGAGTGTGAGAGGAAACTATGGCTACACCTTC
CDR3 protein: CAWSVRGNYGYTF
V gene: TRBV30
D gene: -
clone size: few
J gene: TRBJ1-2

CDR3 DNA: TGCGCCAGCAGCTTGGGTAGCACCGGGGAGCTGTTTTTT
CDR3 protein: CASSLGSTGELFF
V gene: TRBV5-1
D gene: -
clone size: few
J gene: TRBJ2-2

CDR3 DNA: TGTGCCAGCAGCTACGACAGGGAGACTGAAGCTTTCTTT
CDR3 protein: CASSYDRETEAFF
V gene: TRBV7-9
D gene: TRBD1
clone size: few
J gene: TRBJ1-1